The table lists the clone carrying this TCR beta chain with a count of one. The data derive from a study of blood T cell repertoires in COVID-19. Profiling relied on immunoSEQ multiplex PCR, and the TCRdb table lists in-frame clones only, not all of them. The sample includes approximately 200,000 clones, about 88% seen only once; the top ten take approximately 2.5%. The sequenced sample was PBMCs or T cells enriched from blood (not recorded which). The receptor was derived from a woman between 40 and 50 years old with acute COVID-19.

The CDR3 loop is CASSLELDSPRFF. Here the CDR3 DNA reads TGTGCCAGCAGCTTAGAATTGGACAGCCCCCGGTTCTTC. The chain links TRBV11-3 to TRBJ2-1; D may be TRBD1 (6 bases). The V end lost 0 bases, the J end lost 15 bases, and 15 bases lay between the germline ends. In germline, CDR1 is SGHNT, CDR2 YENEEA. The CDR3 extends over 13 amino acids.